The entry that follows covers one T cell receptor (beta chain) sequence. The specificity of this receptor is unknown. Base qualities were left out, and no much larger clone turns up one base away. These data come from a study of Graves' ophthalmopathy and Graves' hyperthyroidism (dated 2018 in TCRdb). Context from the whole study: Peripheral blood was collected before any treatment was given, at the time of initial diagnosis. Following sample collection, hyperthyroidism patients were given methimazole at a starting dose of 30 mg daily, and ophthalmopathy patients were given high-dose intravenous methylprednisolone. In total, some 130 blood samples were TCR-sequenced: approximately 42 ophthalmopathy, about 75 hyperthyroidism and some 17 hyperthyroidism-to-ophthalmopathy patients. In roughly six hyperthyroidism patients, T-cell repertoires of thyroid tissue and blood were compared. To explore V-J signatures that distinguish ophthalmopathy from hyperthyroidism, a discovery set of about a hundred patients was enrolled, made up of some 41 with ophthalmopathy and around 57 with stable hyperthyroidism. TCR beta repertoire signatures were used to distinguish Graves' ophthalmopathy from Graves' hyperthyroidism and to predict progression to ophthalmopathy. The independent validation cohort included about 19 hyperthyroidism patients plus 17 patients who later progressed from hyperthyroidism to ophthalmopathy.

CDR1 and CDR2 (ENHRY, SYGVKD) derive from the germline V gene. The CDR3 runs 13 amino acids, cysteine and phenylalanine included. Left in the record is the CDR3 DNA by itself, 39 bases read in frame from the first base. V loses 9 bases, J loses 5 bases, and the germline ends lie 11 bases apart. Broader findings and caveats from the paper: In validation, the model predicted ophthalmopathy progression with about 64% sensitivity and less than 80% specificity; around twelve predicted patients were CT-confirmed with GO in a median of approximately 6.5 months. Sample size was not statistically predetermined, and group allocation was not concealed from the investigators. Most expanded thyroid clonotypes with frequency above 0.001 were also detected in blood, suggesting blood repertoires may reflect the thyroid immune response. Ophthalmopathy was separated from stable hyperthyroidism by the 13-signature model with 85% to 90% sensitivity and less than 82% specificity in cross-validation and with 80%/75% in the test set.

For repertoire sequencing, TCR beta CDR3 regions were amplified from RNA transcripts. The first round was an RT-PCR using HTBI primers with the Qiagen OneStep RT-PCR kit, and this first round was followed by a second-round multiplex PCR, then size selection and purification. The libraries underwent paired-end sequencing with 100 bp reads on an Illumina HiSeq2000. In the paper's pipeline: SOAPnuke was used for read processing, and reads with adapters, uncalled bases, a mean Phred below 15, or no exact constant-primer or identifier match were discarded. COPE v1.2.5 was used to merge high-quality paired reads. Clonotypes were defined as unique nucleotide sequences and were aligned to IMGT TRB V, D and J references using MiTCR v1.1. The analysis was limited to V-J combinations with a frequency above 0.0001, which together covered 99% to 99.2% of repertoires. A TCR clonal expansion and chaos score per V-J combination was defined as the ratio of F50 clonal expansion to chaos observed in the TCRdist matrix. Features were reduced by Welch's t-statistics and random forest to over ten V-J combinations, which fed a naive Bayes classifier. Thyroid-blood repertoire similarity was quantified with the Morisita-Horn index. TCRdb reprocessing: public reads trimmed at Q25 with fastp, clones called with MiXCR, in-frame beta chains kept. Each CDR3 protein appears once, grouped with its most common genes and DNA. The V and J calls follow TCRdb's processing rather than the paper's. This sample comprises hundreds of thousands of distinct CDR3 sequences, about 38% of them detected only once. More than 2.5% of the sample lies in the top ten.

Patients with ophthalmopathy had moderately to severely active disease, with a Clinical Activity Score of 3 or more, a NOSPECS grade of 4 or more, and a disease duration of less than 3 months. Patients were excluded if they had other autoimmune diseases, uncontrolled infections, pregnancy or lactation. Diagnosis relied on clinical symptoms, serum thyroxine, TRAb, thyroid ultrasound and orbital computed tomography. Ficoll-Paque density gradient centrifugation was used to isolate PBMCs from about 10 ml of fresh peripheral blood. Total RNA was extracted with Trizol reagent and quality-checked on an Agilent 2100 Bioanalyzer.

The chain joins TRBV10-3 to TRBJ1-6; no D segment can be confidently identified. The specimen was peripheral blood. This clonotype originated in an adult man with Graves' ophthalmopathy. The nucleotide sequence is TGTGCCATTTTGCTCAGCGATAATTCACCCCTCCACTTT. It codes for CAILLSDNSPLHF.